The T cell receptor beta chain described here comes from a study of T cell responses to AZD1222 COVID-19 vaccine. Study-level points and caveats: There were vaccine-associated CD4 TCRs across spike, dominant at 160-218 and 743-854. Clonal diversity may have been underestimated, and the donors were mostly white British, with more females than males. Just six people given AZD1222 tested seropositive at baseline.

This clone was counted once. The target antigen is unknown. Pooled in the analysis were second doses at about 4 or about 12 weeks. With 4 bases removed from V and 0 bases from J, the gap between germline ends came to 6 bases. The germline V gene has CDR1 SGHAT and CDR2 FQNNGV. The CDR3 is 14 amino acids. Sequencing was performed with immunoSEQ multiplex PCR; in TCRdb, only in-frame clones are kept and a portion is missing. The sample yields 160,000 or so clones, 90% to 95% seen once. This chain links TRBV11-2 with TRBJ2-2; D possibly corresponds to TRBD2 (5 bases). The sequenced sample was peripheral blood, obtained 28 days after the second AZD1222 dose. This clonotype was obtained from an adult who received the AZD1222 COVID-19 vaccine. In nucleotides, the CDR3 is TGTGCCAGCAGCTCCGGGGCGAACACCGGGGAGCTGTTTTTT. The encoded protein is CASSSGANTGELFF.